This entry lists 21 T cell receptor beta chains sequenced from one sample in a study of shared clonotypes between healthy human individuals. Repertoires were generated with immunoSEQ multiplex PCR, while TCRdb's copy carries only in-frame clones and drops some. The sample includes approximately 2,300,000 clones, 85% to 95% of them seen just once. Sequenced input: naive CD4+ T cells from PBMCs. Specified subset: CD45RA+ positively selected. These receptors were collected from a man younger than 35 in good health. Some clones in this sample may be carry-over from other donors' samples.

The chain links TRBV11-1 to TRBJ1-1; weak D call: TRBD1 (5 bases). The germline CDR1 and CDR2 sequences are SGHAT and FQDESV (reference sequence). The CDR3 is 17 amino acids. The V end was cut by 3 bases, the J end by 4 bases, with 21 bases between. The CDR3 here is CASSLGQGVLRTTEAFF. The CDR3 coding sequence is TGTGCCAGCAGCTTGGGTCAGGGTGTCTTGCGGACCACTGAAGCTTTCTTT.

This sequence joins TRBV5-3 and TRBJ2-3; 10 bases line up with TRBD2. TRBV5-3 is filed as an ORF, its function uncertain. Unmatched junction bases numbered 6, after V lost 3 bases and J lost 2 bases. The CDR3 loop spans 16 amino acids. The CDR3 sequence is CARSYGLAEDTDTQYF. The CDR3 nucleotides read TGTGCCAGAAGCTATGGACTAGCGGAGGACACAGATACGCAGTATTTT.

The genes are TRBV7-3 and TRBJ1-1, with D tentatively TRBD1 (5 bases). The CDR3 contains 14 residues. In germline, CDR1 is SGHTA, CDR2 FQGTGA. Trimming left V 5 bases short and J 0 bases short, with 10 bases between. CDR3 amino acids: CASSRQPLNTEAFF. For the CDR3, the DNA is TGTGCCAGCAGCAGACAGCCCTTGAACACTGAAGCTTTCTTT.

About this clone: Germline is not matched at one junction end, which may reflect a read error. The chain has TRBV28 and TRBJ2-2, with D possibly TRBD2 on 6 matching bases. CDR3 length: 13 residues. CDR1 and CDR2 from the germline V gene are MDHEN and SYDVKM. The CDR3 loop reads CAISAGSPRELFF. CDR3 coding DNA: TGTGCCATCAGTGCGGGATCGCCCCGGGAGCTGTTTTTT.

The gene calls are TRBV4-3 and TRBJ2-1; 7 bases line up with TRBD1. This CDR3 has 18 residues. Losses at the gene ends were 2 bases for V and 0 bases for J; bases not matched to a gene: 10. The germline CDR1 and CDR2 sequences are LGHNA and YSLEER. CDR3 loop: CASSQLLDRAVSYNEQFF. CDR3 nucleotides: TGCGCCAGCAGCCAACTCCTAGACAGGGCCGTCTCCTACAATGAGCAGTTCTTC.

Comment on this clone: Other nucleotide sequences from this sample produce the same CDR3. The chain employs TRBV28 and TRBJ2-1, with D unclear. The V end lost 1 base, the J end lost 6 bases, and 4 bases lay between the germline ends. CDR1 is MDHEN and CDR2 is SYDVKM in the germline V gene. This CDR3 is built from 12 residues. CDR3 nucleotide sequence: TGTGCCAGCAGTTTATTAGGCAATGAGCAGTTCTTC. Translation gives CASSLLGNEQFF.

This chain joins TRBV27 and TRBJ2-3; 7 positions agree with TRBD1. This CDR3 has 13 residues. Per germline, CDR1 MNHEY and CDR2 SMNVEV (reference sequence). The V gene end was trimmed by 6 bases and the J gene end by 3 bases; junction bases not matched to a gene: 3. CDR3 residues: CASRGDRTDTQYF. CDR3 sequence (DNA): TGTGCCAGCAGGGGGGACAGAACAGATACGCAGTATTTT.

The V and J genes are TRBV6-1 and TRBJ2-1; D could derive from TRBD1 or TRBD2 (5 bases each). Germline lookup yields CDR1 MNHNS and CDR2 SASEGT. Trimming took 6 bases from V and 12 from J, leaving 21 bases between them. The CDR3 is 14 amino acids. The CDR3 coding sequence is TGTGCCAGCAGCCCGGGACCGCCACCCTCGGGGCAGTTCTTC. Its protein is CASSPGPPPSGQFF.

The gene calls are TRBV7-2 and TRBJ2-3, with D tentatively TRBD2 (6 bases). There are 16 residues in the CDR3. CDR1 SGHTA and CDR2 FQGNSA come from the germline V gene. Trimming shortened V by 2 bases and J by 5 bases, and 17 bases separated the two germline ends. The chain's CDR3 is CASSLRTTRWGDTQYF. In DNA, the CDR3 is TGTGCCAGCAGCTTAAGGACTACCAGATGGGGAGATACGCAGTATTTT.

This sequence joins TRBV29-1 and TRBJ2-5; 7 bases match TRBD2. This CDR3 is 13 amino acids long. The germline V gene has CDR1 SQVTM and CDR2 ANQGSEA. Trimming removed 3 bases from V and 5 bases from J; junction bases left unmatched: 6. As DNA, the CDR3 is TGCAGCGTTGACGGGGAGGGGCGGGAGACCCAGTACTTC. It encodes CSVDGEGRETQYF.

The chain recombines TRBV7-8 with TRBJ2-7; perhaps TRBD2 as D (7 bases). There are 16 residues in the CDR3. The V and J ends lost 4 bases and 6 bases respectively, with 22 bases between them. Germline V CDR1 and CDR2: SGHVS, FQNEAQ. The DNA for the CDR3 is TGTGCCAGCAGCTCTAACAGGGAACGGACTAGTACCGAGCAGTACTTC. As protein: CASSSNRERTSTEQYF.

V and J are TRBV6-1 and TRBJ1-1; D call uncertain. V lost 3 bases and J 2 bases, leaving 13 bases between the germline ends. The CDR3 is 15 residues long. Germline V lookup: CDR1 MNHNS, CDR2 SASEGT. This CDR3 reads CASSDLGRLNTEAFF. CDR3 DNA sequence: TGTGCCAGCAGTGACCTAGGGAGGTTAAACACTGAAGCTTTCTTT.

The chain carries TRBV13 and TRBJ2-7; TRBD2 is a possible D gene (6 bases). The ends were cut back, 0 bases at V and 3 bases at J, with 12 bases in the middle. Germline values: CDR1 PRHDT, CDR2 FYEKMQ (reference sequence). CDR3 size: 15 residues. The CDR3 DNA reads TGTGCCAGCAGCTTAGGGCTAGCGCTTGACTACGAGCAGTACTTC. It codes for CASSLGLALDYEQYF.

This sequence joins TRBV5-1 and TRBJ2-2; TRBD1 aligns across 8 bases. The J segment lost 2 bases and the V segment lost 4 bases, leaving 7 bases of the junction unmatched. CDR1 is SGHRS, CDR2 YFSETQ, per germline. The CDR3 is made up of 16 amino acids. In DNA, the CDR3 is TGCGCCAGCAGCGCGACCGGGACAGGAAACACCGGGGAGCTGTTTTTT. Its translation: CASSATGTGNTGELFF.

This rearrangement joins TRBV4-1 to TRBJ2-7; D unresolved. From germline, CDR1 is MGHRA and CDR2 YSYEKL. V gave up 1 base and J gave up 2 bases, with 6 bases separating them. The CDR3 runs to 13 residues. The CDR3 DNA reads as TGCGCCAGCAGCCAAGCTTACACCTACGAGCAGTACTTC. This gives the protein CASSQAYTYEQYF.

Comment on this clone: Distinct nucleotide sequences in the sample also encode this CDR3. This chain joins TRBV6-5 and TRBJ2-7; 7 bases fit TRBD2. Germline lookup yields CDR1 MNHEY and CDR2 SVGAGI. The V and J ends lost 11 bases and 0 bases, in that order; junction bases with no gene match: 4. The CDR3 runs to 12 residues. This CDR3 is CASGGSSYEQYF. The CDR3 coding sequence is TGTGCCTCGGGCGGGAGCTCCTACGAGCAGTACTTC.

This clone was seen a single time. The chain couples TRBV25-1 to TRBJ2-2; the match to TRBD2 covers 14 bases. CDR1 and CDR2 from the germline V gene are MGHDK and SYGVNS. This CDR3 is 16 amino acids long. J gave up 6 bases and V 4 bases, and 4 bases lay outside the gene matches. DNA of the CDR3: TGTGCCAGCAGTGCGAGGGGACTAGCGGGAGCCGGGGAGCTGTTTTTT. As protein: CASSARGLAGAGELFF.

This chain uses TRBV11-2 with TRBJ2-7, with 7 bases fitting TRBD1. Germline V lookup: CDR1 SGHAT, CDR2 FQNNGV. V shed 5 bases, J shed 2 bases, and the junction held 9 bases outside the gene matches. The CDR3 totals 15 residues. The CDR3 protein is CASSLPQGFPYEQYF. Here the CDR3 DNA reads TGTGCCAGCAGCCTCCCACAGGGGTTCCCCTACGAGCAGTACTTC.

The V and J genes are TRBV19 and TRBJ1-2; D may be TRBD1 (5 bases). The germline V and J ends were trimmed by 10 bases and 2 bases, with 14 bases remaining between them. Germline V gives CDR1 LNHDA, CDR2 SQIVND (reference sequence). This CDR3 has 13 amino acids. The CDR3 reads CATTGDGNYGYTF. CDR3 in DNA: TGTGCCACCACCGGGGACGGGAACTATGGCTACACCTTC. Complete variable domain (other parts from reference TRBV19 and TRBJ1-2): DGGITQSPKYLFRKEGQNVTLSCEQNLNHDAMYWYRQDPGQGLRLIYYSQIVNDFQKGDIAEGYSVSREKKESFPLTVTSAQKNPTAFYLCATTGDGNYGYTFGSGTRLTVV.

Written as DNA, the CDR3 is TGCGCCAGCACAAGAGACAGGAGCTCCTACGAGCAGTACTTC. It translates to CASTRDRSSYEQYF. This chain uses TRBV5-1 with TRBJ2-7, with D possibly being TRBD1 (6 bases). The length of the CDR3 is 14 residues. The ends were cut back, 6 bases at V and 0 bases at J, with 13 bases in the middle. CDR1 SGHRS and CDR2 YFSETQ come from the germline V gene.

The gene calls are TRBV18 and TRBJ1-2; 7 nucleotides agree with TRBD1. The CDR3 consists of 16 residues. V lost 1 base and J lost 1; bases outside the gene matches: 6. Germline V gene sequence: CDR1 KGHSH, CDR2 LQKENI. The CDR3 loop is CASSPLQGPGNYGYTF. CDR3 sequence (DNA): TGTGCCAGCTCACCACTACAGGGGCCTGGTAACTATGGCTACACCTTC.